The clone carrying this TCR beta chain appeared a few times. The antigen is unknown. The CDR3 covers 16 residues. V was clipped by 6 bases and J by 3 bases, with 20 bases between them. The data stem from a study of T-cell reconstitution after alpha-beta-depleted transplantation in children. Study-wide findings and caveats: About two months after transplant, alpha-beta T cells reportedly came from several hundred expanded graft clones. Most T-cell counts and diversity one year after the transplant came from T cells that were newly produced.

Preparation of the TCRbeta library involved a method that used unique molecular identifiers. TCRdb used MiXCR to reprocess the PCR reads, holding one entry per CDR3 protein. The profile shows 450,000 to 550,000 distinct CDR3 sequences, about 10% of them singletons. The clonotype was recovered from a female patient between 2 and 15 years old who had a stem cell transplant for aplastic anemia, so the T cells may come from the graft donor. The genes are TRBV12-3 or TRBV12-4 and TRBJ1-2; no clear D. Sequencing was performed on PBMCs, mostly from graft donor cells, taken 180 days after TCRalphabeta/CD19-depleted stem cell transplant. The CDR3 loop is CASSPGSRGLYYGYTF. The CDR3 nucleotides are TGTGCCAGCAGCCCTGGGTCGAGAGGTTTGTACTATGGCTACACCTTC.